This T cell receptor beta chain was identified during a study of blood T cell repertoires in COVID-19. The wider study: The analysed material was cDNA or gDNA that came from T cells, B-cell-depleted T cells, or PBMCs.

This table comes from immunoSEQ multiplex PCR, and its TCRdb copy is limited to in-frame clones, with some not included. The sample has roughly 170,000 clones, around 83% seen once. Everyone who took part was roughly 18 to 89 years old, and they came from 24 US areas. Participants reported their clinical history, and cohort assignment relied on those reports. CDR1 is LNHDA and CDR2 is SQIVND in the germline V gene (reference sequence). The V end lost 2 bases, the J end lost 4 bases, and 18 bases lay between the germline ends. CDR3 length: 17 amino acids. The chain is built from TRBV19 and TRBJ2-1; D possibly corresponds to TRBD2 (6 bases). Sequencing was performed on PBMCs or T cells enriched from blood (not recorded which). This sequence originates from a woman aged 45 to 65 in a cohort exposed to, infected with or recovered from COVID-19 (not recorded which). The CDR3 spells CASSISPITGLYNEQFF. The CDR3 DNA reads as TGTGCCAGTAGTATATCACCGATTACGGGACTTTACAATGAGCAGTTCTTC. Full variable domain (outside the CDR3, taken from reference TRBV19 and TRBJ2-1): DGGITQSPKYLFRKEGQNVTLSCEQNLNHDAMYWYRQDPGQGLRLIYYSQIVNDFQKGDIAEGYSVSREKKESFPLTVTSAQKNPTAFYLCASSISPITGLYNEQFFGPGTRLTVL.